This T cell receptor beta chain emerged from a study of neurological immune-mediated disorders. Whole-study findings and limits: A possible signature appeared as one related-CDR3 cluster, in which phylogenetic grouping placed the repertoires of 18 of 34 multiple sclerosis patients. HTLV-1-associated myelopathy showed the most TCR clonal expansion; multiple sclerosis the least, below healthy controls.

This clonotype was recorded at least ten times. Antigen specificity is unknown. V lost 4 bases and J lost 0, with 20 bases in between. The CDR3 spans 18 residues. The germline V gene encodes CDR1 SGHRS and CDR2 YFSETQ. The team produced cDNA through 5'RACE using 10-nucleotide random UMIs. TCRdb recomputed calls from the 5' RACE reads with MiXCR, one row per CDR3 protein. The table records about 95,000 distinct CDR3 sequences, 3.5% to 4% of them present only once. Specimen: PBMCs. The receptor was derived from a woman under 30 with multiple sclerosis. The rearrangement joins TRBV5-1 to TRBJ2-1; D gene uncertain. CDR3 nucleotide sequence: TGCGCCAGCAGCCCCTTAGACCGCAGGCTTAGCTCCTACAATGAGCAGTTCTTC. Amino acid sequence: CASSPLDRRLSSYNEQFF. Looking up the rest from reference TRBV5-1 and TRBJ2-1 gives the full variable domain: KAGVTQTPRYLIKTRGQQVTLSCSPISGHRSVSWYQQTPGQGLQFLFEYFSETQRNKGNFPGRFSGRQFSNSRSEMNVSTLELGDSALYLCASSPLDRRLSSYNEQFFGPGTRLTVL.